These T cell receptor beta chains were read from a single sample in a study of T cells in pancreatic ductal adenocarcinoma. Method: immunoSEQ multiplex PCR; TCRdb's copy keeps in-frame clones and lacks some. This table holds roughly 16,000 clones, about nine tenths found once. The sequencing sample was made of PBMCs. These receptors were obtained from a human donor with pancreatic ductal adenocarcinoma. Both conserved end residues are trimmed from each CDR3. Fields, in order: J gene, V gene, CDR3 protein.

>TRBJ2-6|TRBV28
ASSFSPFPQGTPSGANVLT
>TRBJ2-7|TRBV5-1
ASSLTGTYEQY
>TRBJ1-3|TRBV10-3
AISGHSGNTIY
>TRBJ2-7|TRBV19
ASSSLGGVYEQY
>TRBJ1-2|TRBV30
AWRTGTRGYT
>TRBJ2-3|TRBV11-3
ASSLEGGDTQY
>TRBJ1-2|TRBV19
ASSPPNRGQGHT
>TRBJ1-1|TRBV11-3
ASSLIPGRGTEAF
>TRBJ1-2|TRBV5-4
ASGDPRTGSNGYT
>TRBJ1-2|TRBV2
ASSEARRGYT
>TRBJ2-5|TRBV9
ASSVIGNQETQY
>TRBJ2-3|TRBV29-1
SVDSGPVGGDTQY
>TRBJ2-7|TRBV5-3
ARSTRQVSYEQY
>TRBJ1-1|TRBV6-5
ASSYVGGNTEAF
>TRBJ2-7|TRBV9
ASSVDEGARYEQY